The source of this T cell receptor (beta chain) is a study of CD8 T cells in ankylosing spondylitis listed by TCRdb under 2017. About the study as a whole: The study set out to find disease-linked TCR variants by profiling T cell receptor beta repertoires in ankylosing spondylitis patients and healthy donors. In total, the full study cohort was made up of 95 to 110 healthy donors and some 26 ankylosing spondylitis patients. Peripheral blood was sampled, and synovial fluid was additionally collected from ankylosing spondylitis patients.

From the germline V gene, CDR1 is SGHRS and CDR2 is YFSETQ. Reading from cysteine to phenylalanine, the CDR3 counts 11 amino acids. CDR3 DNA is the only sequence kept; it has 33 bases, read in frame from the first base. Broad study findings and their caveats: Some motif variants were previously reported in synovial fluid and blood of reactive arthritis patients, suggesting common disease-initiation mechanisms. A TCR beta motif of several highly homologous amino acid variants appeared characteristic of blood from ankylosing spondylitis patients. The disease-linked clones had a CD8+ phenotype and were found at relatively low frequencies in peripheral blood. Significant enrichment of the disease-linked clones was reported in matched synovial fluid samples from ankylosing spondylitis patients.

TCRdb records Illumina HiSeq 2500 as the sequencer. TCR beta libraries were prepared by quantitative 5'-RACE with molecular barcodes. Turning to the authors' computational methods: To identify disease-linked TCR variants, a new computational method was used, one built on a probabilistic model of VDJ rearrangement. TCRdb ran its own pipeline on the public reads, namely fastp trimming at Q25 and MiXCR clone calling, and kept in-frame beta chains. Here each entry gathers all rows of one CDR3 protein and keeps the most common genes and DNA. The V and J calls come from TCRdb's annotation, not from the publication. Within this sample are about 130,000 distinct CDR3 sequences, with roughly 7.3% of them counted one time only. The biggest ten clones account for 9% to 15% of the sample. This clonotype appeared many times. Its antigen target is currently unknown. At one boundary the junction diverges from the germline segment, which might be a read error.

This chain joins TRBV5-1 to TRBJ2-5, with the D segment identity uncertain. The source of this sequence is a male donor with ankylosing spondylitis or in good health (not recorded which). Sequenced material: blood, either unsorted or a sorted T cell fraction (not recorded which). Here is the DNA: TGTGCCAGCAGCCTCCAAGAGACCCAGTACTTC. This gives the protein CASSLQETQYF. Supplemented by the reference TRBV5-1 and TRBJ2-5 proteins around the CDR3, the complete variable domain is KAGVTQTPRYLIKTRGQQVTLSCSPISGHRSVSWYQQTPGQGLQFLFEYFSETQRNKGNFPGRFSGRQFSNSRSEMNVSTLELGDSALYLCASSLQETQYFGPGTRLLVL.